This is a list of T cell receptor beta chains from one sample in a study of T cell responses to AZD1222 COVID-19 vaccine. Data came from immunoSEQ multiplex PCR; TCRdb stores just in-frame clones and leaves some out. The sample includes 150,000 or so clones, 90% to 95% of them seen just once. The specimen comprised peripheral blood, sampled 28 days after the second AZD1222 dose. These receptors originate from an adult who received the AZD1222 COVID-19 vaccine. Each CDR3 is given with its conserved first and last residue. Fields, in order: V gene, D gene, J gene, clone size, CDR3 DNA, CDR3 protein. The D gene is left open where the match is weak. Not all rows give a size; the values are once, few, many and, for expanded clones, a class.

TRBV28	TRBD1	TRBJ1-5	.	TGTGCCAGCAGAAACCGGGACAGCGCCAATCAGCCCCAGCATTTT	CASRNRDSANQPQHF
TRBV7-9	.	TRBJ1-3	.	TGTGCCAGTATGGGTCTCTCTGGAAACACCATATATTTT	CASMGLSGNTIYF
TRBV6-4	TRBD1	TRBJ2-2	few	TGTGCCAGCAGTGACTCATCAGGGGGCGCATCCGGGGAGCTGTTTTTT	CASSDSSGGASGELFF
TRBV27	.	TRBJ1-3	.	TGTGCCAGCAGTTCTTTGACAGGTGCTGGCTCTGGAAACACCATATATTTT	CASSSLTGAGSGNTIYF
TRBV2	.	TRBJ2-3	.	TGTGCCAGCAGGGACATTAGCAGCACAGATACGCAGTATTTT	CASRDISSTDTQYF
TRBV7-2	.	TRBJ2-7	.	TGTGCCAGCAGGCGAGTAGGGGCGGGCGAGCAGTACTTC	CASRRVGAGEQYF
TRBV6-5	.	TRBJ1-3	.	TGTGCCAGCGACAGGAATGGACTAAACACCATATATTTT	CASDRNGLNTIYF
TRBV15	.	TRBJ1-4	.	TGTGCCACCAGCAGAGGGGGGGGTTCGGCAACTAATGAAAAACTGTTTTTT	CATSRGGGSATNEKLFF
TRBV10-3	.	TRBJ2-5	.	TGTGCCACCGCGAAGGGTTCGGAGGGCTCCAGTAGGGAGACCCAGTACTTC	CATAKGSEGSSRETQYF
TRBV21-1	.	TRBJ1-4	.	TGTGCCAGCAGCATGGGGGACAGGGGAACAACTAATGAAAAACTGTTTTTT	CASSMGDRGTTNEKLFF
TRBV7-3	.	TRBJ2-1	.	TGTGCCAGCAGCTCCGGGACACCAGCCTACAATGAGCAGTTCTTC	CASSSGTPAYNEQFF
TRBV7-9	.	TRBJ1-2	.	TGTGCCAGCAGCCCGAGGGACGGTGGAAATAACTATGGCTACACCTTC	CASSPRDGGNNYGYTF
TRBV30	.	TRBJ2-7	.	TGTGCCTGGACCTTAGGAGGGGACGAGCAGTACTTC	CAWTLGGDEQYF
TRBV19	.	TRBJ1-1	many	TGTGCCAGTAGTTTTTGGGGAAGAAACACTGAAGCTTTCTTT	CASSFWGRNTEAFF
TRBV19	.	TRBJ2-7	.	TGTGCCAGTAGTATAAGAGGGTTGGGTTACGAGCAGTACTTC	CASSIRGLGYEQYF
TRBV28	.	TRBJ2-7	.	TGTGCCAGCAGTTTATTTCGGCCAAAGCAAGGGCAGTACTTC	CASSLFRPKQGQYF
TRBV7-2	.	TRBJ2-7	.	TGTGCCAGCAGCTTAGCGGCTAGTCGGAACATCGCCTCCTACGAGCAGTACTTC	CASSLAASRNIASYEQYF
TRBV5-4	.	TRBJ1-1	.	TGTGCCAGCAGCCCAGAACTTAACACTGAAGCTTTCTTT	CASSPELNTEAFF
TRBV7-8	TRBD2	TRBJ2-7	.	TGTGCCAGCAGCCCATTGTCGGGAGGGGGGTCGGTGACGAACGAGCAGTACTTC	CASSPLSGGGSVTNEQYF
TRBV29-1	.	TRBJ2-7	.	TGCAGCGTCTTATCGGCGGGCGCGGGTTACGAGCAGTACTTC	CSVLSAGAGYEQYF
TRBV24-1	.	TRBJ1-4	.	TGTGCCACCAGTTCCGGACGGGGTCCGGCAACTAATGAAAAACTGTTTTTT	CATSSGRGPATNEKLFF
TRBV19	.	TRBJ2-5	.	TGTGCCAGTAGTCGCTTCGGGGGCCACCAAGAGACCCAGTACTTC	CASSRFGGHQETQYF
TRBV18	TRBD1	TRBJ1-5	.	TGTGCCAGCTCACGTACCGGGACAGGGGGGTCAGGTTCTCAGCCCCAGCATTTT	CASSRTGTGGSGSQPQHF
TRBV28	TRBD1	TRBJ1-3	once	TGTGCCAGCAGTTCTCGGACAGGGGGCGTTGGAAACACCATATATTTT	CASSSRTGGVGNTIYF
TRBV7-2	.	TRBJ2-1	.	TGTGCCAGCAGCTTAAGGCTTCCCTACAATGAGCAGTTCTTC	CASSLRLPYNEQFF
TRBV3-1/TRBV3-2	TRBD1	TRBJ1-1	.	TGTGCCAGCAGCCAACCGGGACAGGGGTTTTTTGGCACTGAAGCTTTCTTT	CASSQPGQGFFGTEAFF
TRBV5-6	.	TRBJ1-3	once	TGTGCCAGCGCAATTTTGGGCCAGAGGAAAGTCGGAAACACCATATATTTT	CASAILGQRKVGNTIYF
TRBV7-2	.	TRBJ1-3	.	TGTGCCAGCAGCTTAGATCCGGCAGGGGGAAACACCATATATTTT	CASSLDPAGGNTIYF
TRBV27	TRBD1	TRBJ1-6	.	TGTGCCAGCAGTACTACAGGGGGCGGGTCACCCCTCCACTTT	CASSTTGGGSPLHF
TRBV4-3	.	TRBJ1-1	.	TGCGCCAGCAGCCAAGAGGGGGCGAACACTGAAGCTTTCTTT	CASSQEGANTEAFF
TRBV4-1	.	TRBJ2-7	.	TGCGCCAGCACCTCGGACCCCTCCTCCTACGAGCAGTACTTC	CASTSDPSSYEQYF
TRBV27	TRBD1	TRBJ1-5	once	TGTGCCAGCAGTCTGACAGGGATGAATCAGCCCCAGCATTTT	CASSLTGMNQPQHF
TRBV6-2/TRBV6-3	.	TRBJ1-5	.	TGTGCCAGCAGCCCCCTGGGGCAGGGAGATCCCAATCAGCCCCAGCATTTT	CASSPLGQGDPNQPQHF
TRBV6-4	TRBD1	TRBJ2-2	few	TGTGCCAGCAGTTTGACAGGGGATGGGAACACCGGGGAGCTGTTTTTT	CASSLTGDGNTGELFF
TRBV6-6	.	TRBJ2-2	.	TGTGCCAGCAGCCATACTAGCCGGGGTGCCGGGGAGCTGTTTTTT	CASSHTSRGAGELFF
TRBV5-6	.	TRBJ1-1	.	TGTGCCAGCAGTCCCGAGACCATGATGAACACTGAAGCTTTCTTT	CASSPETMMNTEAFF
TRBV11-2	.	TRBJ2-3	.	TGTGCCAGCAGCCCAGAGGGGCTGGGGGCGGTGGTAGATACGCAGTATTTT	CASSPEGLGAVVDTQYF
TRBV4-1	TRBD1	TRBJ1-5	.	TGCGCCAGCAGCCAGGAAGGGACAGGGAGCCCCCATCAGCCCCAGCATTTT	CASSQEGTGSPHQPQHF
TRBV2	TRBD1	TRBJ2-1	.	TGTGCCAGCAGCCTCCGGGACAGGGGGTTTGGTGAGCAGTTCTTC	CASSLRDRGFGEQFF
TRBV28	TRBD1	TRBJ1-6	.	TGTGCCAGCCGACAGGGATCTAATTCACCCCTCCACTTT	CASRQGSNSPLHF
TRBV7-9	TRBD1	TRBJ2-7	.	TGTGCCAGCAGCCCCAAAGGGGATAGACAGGGTTCCTACGAGCAGTACTTC	CASSPKGDRQGSYEQYF
TRBV5-4	.	TRBJ1-1	.	TGTGCCAGCAGCCGAGAGCAGGGAAGGGCTGAAGCTTTCTTT	CASSREQGRAEAFF
TRBV19	.	TRBJ2-6	.	TGTGCCGCGGCGTCAGGGCCCTCTGGGGCCAACGTCCTGACTTTC	CAAASGPSGANVLTF
TRBV28	.	TRBJ1-5	.	TGTGCCAGCAGTTTTTTAAGGGGTGGGAATCAGCCCCAGCATTTT	CASSFLRGGNQPQHF
TRBV28	TRBD1	TRBJ1-1	.	TGTGCCAGCAGTTTATGGCGACAGGGTGGGATGGGAGCTTTCTTT	CASSLWRQGGMGAFF
TRBV10-3	.	TRBJ2-5	.	TGTGCCATCTCTCAGGGACCCCGAAGCGAGACCCAGTACTTC	CAISQGPRSETQYF
TRBV6-2/TRBV6-3	.	TRBJ2-7	.	TGTGCCAGCAGTTACGAAGCAGGGGCCTACGAGCAGTACTTC	CASSYEAGAYEQYF
TRBV7-8	.	TRBJ2-7	.	TGTGCCAGCAGGGAAAAACGGGGCTCCTACGAGCAGTACTTC	CASREKRGSYEQYF
TRBV2	TRBD2	TRBJ2-3	once	TGTGCCAGCAGTGAATCCAGACTAGCGGGCACAGATACGCAGTATTTT	CASSESRLAGTDTQYF
TRBV19	.	TRBJ1-4	.	TGTGCCAGTAGTCCATACCTGGGTCATAATGAAAAACTGTTTTTT	CASSPYLGHNEKLFF
TRBV29-1	.	TRBJ1-2	.	TGCAGCGTTGGTCCCTCGACAGGTCCCGCCGCTAACTATGGCTACACCTTC	CSVGPSTGPAANYGYTF
TRBV19	.	TRBJ2-7	.	TGTGCCAGTACCGCTACCTTCCGGGACTCCTACGAGCAGTACTTC	CASTATFRDSYEQYF
TRBV5-4	TRBD1	TRBJ2-2	.	TGTGCCAGCAGCTTGGGCGGGACAGGGGGAAACACCGGGGAGCTGTTTTTT	CASSLGGTGGNTGELFF